This TCR beta chain appears in the sequencing data of a study of cytomegalovirus exposure and HLA in healthy donors. The CDR3 is 14 amino acids. Germline V gene sequence: CDR1 MDHEN, CDR2 SYDVKM. Trimming cost V 5 bases and J 4 bases, with 12 bases left between them. Primers included in the PCR were 60 Vbeta and 13 Jbeta primers. Methods used by the authors: Unique TCR beta chains totaled some 81 million in a later count, with about 11 million of them shared. Here immunoSEQ multiplex PCR was the method, and the copy in TCRdb shows in-frame clones only, minus some. That table gives V, J and clone size, and the DNA gave D and trimming. The profile shows about 120,000 clones, under 80% of them singletons. Remarks on this clone: Its specificity is unknown.

General study findings and limits: The study designated 150 to 200 TCR beta chains cytomegalovirus-associated. It was likely that a cluster of highly shared sequence variants was a sequencing artifact. TCR sequences were mostly rare, though some public TCRs occurred in many donors.

This TCR came from a man in his sixties in good health and CMV-seropositive. The chain joins TRBV28 to TRBJ2-1; D not certain. The sample was PBMCs. CDR3 coding DNA: TGTGCCAGCAGTCTCTTTCCCCTATACAATGAGCAGTTCTTC. Residues: CASSLFPLYNEQFF.